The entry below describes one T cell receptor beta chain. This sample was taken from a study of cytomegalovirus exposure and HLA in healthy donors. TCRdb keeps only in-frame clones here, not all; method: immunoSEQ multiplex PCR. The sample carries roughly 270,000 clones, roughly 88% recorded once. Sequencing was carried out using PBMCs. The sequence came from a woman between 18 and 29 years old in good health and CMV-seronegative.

The CDR3: CASSSTGYQPQHF. The CDR3 coding sequence is TGTGCCAGCAGCTCTACAGGGTATCAGCCCCAGCATTTT. The chain carries TRBV7-2 and TRBJ1-5, with D maybe TRBD1 (6 bases). The ends were cut back, 4 bases at V and 5 bases at J, with 9 bases in the middle. Germline CDR1 is SGHTA and CDR2 is FQGNSA. The CDR3 totals 13 residues.